Detailed here is one T cell receptor (beta chain). This clonotype appeared a few times. Its antigen specificity is not known. Per-nucleotide qualities are absent, and no much larger clonotype sits a single base away. The CDR3 numbers 14 residues from cysteine through phenylalanine. The retained sequence is limited to the CDR3, 42 bases, with the frame set at the first base. CDR1 and CDR2 were assigned from the germline V gene as MNHNS and SASEGT. V is reduced by 7 bases and J by 3 bases, leaving a spacing of 15 bases between them. The sample belongs to a study of T cells after yellow fever vaccination (dated by TCRdb to about 2019). Turning to the overall study: Libraries from fractions with low cell numbers were prepared with the SMART-Seq v4 Ultra Low Input RNA kit. Blood was drawn at multiple timepoints before and after primary and secondary immunization, with bulk PBMC replicates and cell subsets isolated. To track T-cell clones before and after primary and booster YFV17D yellow fever vaccination, bulk TCR alpha and beta repertoires were sequenced longitudinally. Two healthy male donors made up the cohort, one aged 18 to 29 years and the other aged 30 to 40 years. What the authors observed across the whole study: Because the study included only two donors, the extent to which the findings can be generalized is limited. After the booster, most of the clones that had expanded following primary vaccination were detected again (almost 98% of CD4 and around 87% of CD8), which suggests that memory was broadly maintained. Computational filtering was needed because FACS-sorted repertoires could contain abundant contaminating clonotypes from the bulk population. Compared with the primary T-cell response, the secondary T-cell response was weaker but faster, peaking on day 5 rather than day 15. A small share of clonotypes occurred in both CD4 and CD8 compartments, likely arising from convergent recombination.

The sample's treatment or condition label is to be understood as: live attenuated yellow fever vaccine strain. Two biological replicates of bulk PBMCs were collected at each blood-draw timepoint. A standard Ficoll-Paque protocol was used to isolate PBMCs from peripheral blood. RNA was extracted with TriZol from bulk PBMCs, CD4 and CD8 fractions, and dextramer-positive and dextramer-negative fractions. Synthesis of TCR cDNA relied on 5'RACE template switching, a step that introduced a universal primer site along with unique molecular identifiers. Priming for cDNA synthesis came from both the TCR alpha and TCR beta constant segments. Libraries were amplified in two PCR steps, with sample barcodes and sequencing adapters added in the second step. Libraries were sequenced on Illumina HiSeq 2500 (2x100 bp) or NovaSeq (2x150 bp). Concerning the study's data processing: Reads were demultiplexed and collapsed into UMI consensus sequences with MIGEC, and V(D)J alignment was performed with MiXCR. Using edgeR on replicate PBMC samples, clonotypes were called vaccine-responding if FDR was below 0.01 and the log2 fold change was above 5 up to day 15. Each bulk clonotype received a CD4 or CD8 identity based on whether the sequenced CD4 or CD8 repertoire contained that clonotype at higher abundance. The public reads were reprocessed in TCRdb via fastp at Q25 and MiXCR, keeping in-frame beta chains. Merged by CDR3 protein, the rows form single entries marked with the most common genes and DNA. The V and J calls reflect TCRdb's pipeline rather than the authors' work. Here the sample has hundreds of thousands of distinct CDR3 sequences; around a fifth occur a single time. The ten top clones hold approximately 15% of the sample.

This specimen consisted of PBMCs, obtained 21 days after the first yellow fever vaccination. The chain is made from TRBV6-1 and TRBJ1-2; the D gene identity is not certain. The clonotype was recovered from a man in his late teens or twenties who received the YFV17D yellow fever vaccine. The DNA sequence is given as TGTGCCAGCACCTTGCTAAGGGCGGACTATGGCTACACCTTC. Translated, it gives CASTLLRADYGYTF.